This entry lists 23 T cell receptor beta chains sequenced from one sample in a study of T-cell reconstitution after alpha-beta-depleted transplantation in children. Unique molecular identifiers featured in how the TCRbeta library was prepared. One entry per CDR3 protein, called by TCRdb with MiXCR from the PCR reads. Of about 980,000 distinct CDR3 sequences detected, around 30% appear once; the ten largest clones hold about 28%. This material consisted of PBMCs, mostly from graft donor cells, taken 360 days after TCRalphabeta/CD19-depleted stem cell transplant. These receptors were taken from a boy in the first two years of life who had a stem cell transplant for SCID, so the T cells may come from the graft donor.

The CDR3 sequence: CASSQDGGGPNEQFF. The CDR3 bases are TGTGCCAGCAGCCAAGATGGCGGGGGGCCCAATGAGCAGTTCTTC. V gene TRBV4-2 combines with J gene TRBJ2-1; TRBD2 matches at 8 bases. J gave up 6 bases and V 0 bases, and 4 bases lay outside the gene matches. The V gene's germline CDR1 is LGHNA and CDR2 YNFKEQ. The CDR3 covers 15 residues.

The rearrangement joins TRBV9 to TRBJ1-1; tentative D call: TRBD1 (6 bases). The CDR3 is 12 amino acids. In germline, CDR1 is SGDLS, CDR2 YYNGEE. Trimming cost V 4 bases and J 7 bases, with 11 bases left between them. CDR3 DNA: TGTGCCAGCAGCTCGGTGACAGGTGAAGCTTTCTTT. Its protein is CASSSVTGEAFF.

A single count supports this clonotype. This chain uses TRBV7-3 with TRBJ2-1; 12 nucleotides match TRBD2. The germline CDR1 and CDR2 sequences are SGHTA and FQGTGA. This CDR3 region has 15 residues. The J segment lost 10 bases and the V segment lost 5 bases, leaving 9 bases of the junction unmatched. The CDR3 here is CASSPLAGGVQEQFF. The DNA for the CDR3 is TGTGCCAGCAGCCCCCTAGCGGGGGGGGTCCAGGAGCAGTTCTTC.

This clonotype was counted a few times. The chain recombines TRBV5-1 with TRBJ1-1, with TRBD1 as a possible D gene (6 bases). V lost 3 bases and J 1 base, leaving 13 bases between the germline ends. Looked up from germline, CDR1 is SGHRS and CDR2 is YFSETQ. This CDR3 has 15 amino acids. CDR3 DNA: TGCGCCAGCAGCTCAAGCTCGGACAGGAACACTGAAGCTTTCTTT. It yields the protein CASSSSSDRNTEAFF.

The CDR3 sequence is CASSLAQPYGYTF. The CDR3 DNA reads TGTGCCAGCAGTTTAGCACAGCCTTATGGCTACACCTTC. This rearrangement joins TRBV28 to TRBJ1-2; no firm D call. Trimming took off 2 bases at V and 5 bases at J, with 9 bases between the two ends. Germline lookup yields CDR1 MDHEN and CDR2 SYDVKM. This CDR3 is built from 13 residues.

This clonotype was seen a few times. This chain uses TRBV5-6 with TRBJ2-1; 9 bases match TRBD2. The CDR3 spans 15 residues. With 2 bases clipped from V and 7 bases from J, the junction kept 7 bases outside the gene matches. Germline V gene lookup returns CDR1 SGHDT and CDR2 YYEEEE. DNA for the CDR3: TGTGCCAGCAGCTTCGGTTCTAGCGGGGATAATGAGCAGTTCTTC. Translating gives CASSFGSSGDNEQFF.

The chain combines TRBV20-1 with TRBJ1-1; D may be TRBD1 (6 bases). CDR3 length equals 15 residues. Germline V gene data show CDR1 as DFQATT and CDR2 as SNEGSKA (reference sequence). The V end was cut by 2 bases, the J end by 4 bases, with 17 bases between. In nucleotides, the CDR3 is TGCAGTGCTAGACACGAACAGGGCTTGGCCACTGAAGCTTTCTTT. It is translated as CSARHEQGLATEAFF.

This clonotype was recorded at least ten times. This chain connects TRBV29-1 to TRBJ1-3, with a weak D call TRBD1 (5 bases). From germline, CDR1 is SQVTM and CDR2 ANQGSEA. This CDR3 has 14 residues. The V end lost 4 bases, the J end lost 7 bases, and 17 bases lay between the germline ends. Written as DNA, the CDR3 is TGCAGCGTTGTGCTGGGGGAAGGTGGGAACACCATATATTTT. This translates into CSVVLGEGGNTIYF.

This clonotype was seen a few times. The CDR3 is CSVSKAGGALYNEQFF. The DNA for the CDR3 is TGCAGCGTTAGTAAGGCGGGGGGGGCCCTGTACAATGAGCAGTTCTTC. The genes are TRBV29-1 and TRBJ2-1; 9 bases line up with TRBD2. The CDR3 has 16 residues. The V and J ends lost 5 bases and 4 bases, in that order; junction bases with no gene match: 12. Germline V gives CDR1 SQVTM, CDR2 ANQGSEA.

The sample holds many counts of this clonotype. J is TRBJ1-5 and V is TRBV7-8; D not resolved. V lost 2 bases and J 6 bases, leaving 14 bases between the germline ends. CDR1 is SGHVS and CDR2 is FQNEAQ in the germline V gene. This CDR3 comprises 15 residues. The CDR3 DNA sequence: TGTGCCAGCAGCTTATTGCGGCTCACGGGTCAGCCCCAGCATTTT. It translates to CASSLLRLTGQPQHF.

This clonotype was picked up a small number of times. The chain combines TRBV6-5 with TRBJ2-7; perhaps D is TRBD1 or TRBD2 (6 bases each). Per germline, CDR1 MNHEY and CDR2 SVGAGI. Trimming removed 4 bases from V and 2 bases from J, with 12 bases in between. The CDR3 has 14 residues. The CDR3 region has the DNA TGTGCCAGCAGTTCGGGGGCAACCACCTACGAGCAGTACTTC. Protein product: CASSSGATTYEQYF.

This clonotype was counted only a few times. The rearrangement links TRBV20-1 to TRBJ1-5; D is ambiguous. Trimming took off 3 bases at V and 3 bases at J, with 9 bases between the two ends. Germline assignment: CDR1 DFQATT and CDR2 SNEGSKA (reference sequence). CDR3 length: 13 residues. As DNA, the CDR3 is TGCAGTGCTAGTAGCCAGTCCAATCAGCCCCAGCATTTT. As protein: CSASSQSNQPQHF.

The rearrangement uses TRBV12-3 or TRBV12-4 and TRBJ2-3; D not resolved. The CDR3 covers 16 residues. The germline V and J ends were trimmed by 1 base and 0 bases, with 11 bases remaining between them. In DNA, the CDR3 is TGTGCCAGCAGTTTAGACACCAGTCCTAGCACAGATACGCAGTATTTT. Amino acid sequence: CASSLDTSPSTDTQYF.

This chain links TRBV21-1 with TRBJ2-1; TRBD2, the table's D call, lacks a check against the DNA. TRBV21-1 is a documented pseudogene. The CDR3 spans 17 residues. Here the CDR3 reads CASSKGRLARTYNEQFF. The CDR3, as DNA: TGTGCCAGCAGCAAAGGAAGACTAGCGAGGACCTACAATGAGCAGTTCTTC.

This clonotype has a handful of counts. J is TRBJ2-3 and V is TRBV10-3, with 10 bases that match TRBD1. Trimming took 4 bases from V and 3 from J; bases not matched to a gene: 13. This CDR3 contains 18 residues. CDR1 is ENHRY, CDR2 SYGVKD, per germline. The CDR3 nucleotides are TGTGCCATCAGTGTCCGAGACAGGGGGCGATTTCCTACAGATACGCAGTATTTT. Its translation: CAISVRDRGRFPTDTQYF.

CDR3 sequence: CASSYGALHTGELFF. The CDR3 DNA reads TGTGCCAGCAGTTACGGGGCTCTGCACACCGGGGAGCTGTTTTTT. The rearrangement joins TRBV6-5 to TRBJ2-2, with D possibly being TRBD1 (5 bases). The V gene's germline CDR1 is MNHEY and CDR2 SVGAGI. This CDR3 has 15 residues. V lost 2 bases, J lost 3 bases, and 10 bases lay in between.

The chain combines TRBV18 with TRBJ2-1, with 8 bases matching TRBD2. CDR1 is KGHSH, CDR2 LQKENI, per germline. V shed 3 bases and J 0 bases; nucleotides not matched to a gene: 4. CDR3 length equals 16 residues. Here the CDR3 reads CASSPGGVSSYNEQFF. The CDR3 bases are TGTGCCAGCTCACCCGGGGGGGTCAGCTCCTACAATGAGCAGTTCTTC.

V gene TRBV10-3 combines with J gene TRBJ2-5; D is unresolved. V lost 4 bases to trimming and J lost 5 bases, with 11 bases between them. Germline CDR1 is ENHRY and CDR2 is SYGVKD. This CDR3 contains 13 residues. CDR3 DNA sequence: TGTGCCATCAGTGTCCCGCCGTCGGAGACCCAGTACTTC. Residues: CAISVPPSETQYF.

The chain carries TRBV10-3 and TRBJ1-3; the D is unclear. The CDR3 contains 15 residues. Per germline, CDR1 ENHRY and CDR2 SYGVKD. V lost 10 bases and J lost 0, with 16 bases in between. CDR3 sequence reads: CATAPIRPSGNTIYF. In DNA form, the CDR3 reads TGTGCCACGGCCCCTATAAGGCCCTCTGGAAACACCATATATTTT.

This clonotype was seen a handful of times. The chain joins TRBV4-3 to TRBJ2-1; 14 bases match TRBD2. V trimming: 0 bases; J trimming: 2 bases; junction bases outside the gene matches: 9. CDR3 length equals 20 residues. CDR1 is LGHNA, CDR2 YSLEER, per germline. The CDR3 coding sequence is TGCGCCAGCAGCCAAGATCTGGGGACTAGCGGGGGCCTCACCTACAATGAGCAGTTCTTC. Protein product: CASSQDLGTSGGLTYNEQFF.

A few counts support this clonotype. This chain uses TRBV10-3 with TRBJ2-4, with 9 bases aligning to TRBD1. V lost 0 bases, J lost 4 bases, and 10 bases stayed unmatched. The CDR3 totals 18 residues. Looked up from germline, CDR1 is ENHRY and CDR2 is SYGVKD. CDR3 DNA: TGTGCCATCAGTGAGTCGAACGACAGGGGGTCCGCAAAAAACATTCAGTACTTC. Translation: CAISESNDRGSAKNIQYF.

The rearrangement joins TRBV28 to TRBJ1-5, with a tentative D call TRBD1 (6 bases). The germline V gene encodes CDR1 MDHEN and CDR2 SYDVKM. The CDR3 is 15 residues long. V was clipped by 3 bases and J by 4 bases, with 13 bases between them. This CDR3 is CASSFVQGRNQPQHF. In DNA form, the CDR3 reads TGTGCCAGCAGTTTCGTCCAGGGGCGGAATCAGCCCCAGCATTTT.

The chain carries TRBV20-1 and TRBJ2-3, with 13 bases lining up with TRBD2. CDR3 size: 18 residues. The germline gives CDR1 DFQATT, CDR2 SNEGSKA (reference sequence). Trimming at V came to 5 bases and at J to 1 base, leaving 12 bases not matched to a gene. CDR3 amino acids: CSAAGLAGSPTGTDTQYF. CDR3 DNA: TGCAGTGCTGCGGGACTAGCGGGGTCCCCCACGGGCACAGATACGCAGTATTTT.